The 17 T cell receptor beta chains listed next were all sequenced from one sample in a study of cytomegalovirus exposure and HLA in healthy donors. Amplification used 60 Vbeta primers and 13 Jbeta primers. Generated by immunoSEQ multiplex PCR, the TCRdb table keeps only in-frame clones and is missing some. The sample lists 110,000 or so clones, around 75% occurring once. Sequencing was done on a sample of PBMCs. These receptors were collected from a man aged 30-40 years in good health and CMV-seronegative.

The chain combines TRBV28 with TRBJ2-3, with D perhaps matching TRBD2 (5 bases). Germline loops: CDR1 MDHEN, CDR2 SYDVKM. The V gene lost 4 bases and the J gene lost 1 base, with 15 bases spanning the gap. The CDR3 spans 16 residues. The CDR3 bases are TGTGCCAGCAGTTCCTCGAACGAGGAGGGCACAGATACGCAGTATTTT. This translates into CASSSSNEEGTDTQYF. The variable domain in full, completed from reference TRBV28 and TRBJ2-3, reads DVKVTQSSRYLVKRTGEKVFLECVQDMDHENMFWYRQDPGLGLRLIYFSYDVKMKEKGDIPEGYSVSREKKERFSLILESASTNQTSMYLCASSSSNEEGTDTQYFGPGTRLTVL.

This chain's CDR3 is CASHGGIGYYGYTF. CDR3 DNA: TGTGCCTCCCATGGGGGGATCGGGTACTATGGCTACACCTTC. This rearrangement joins TRBV30 to TRBJ1-2; D perhaps matches TRBD1 (5 bases). Germline CDR1 and CDR2: GTSNPN and SVGIG (reference sequence). The V end lost 7 bases, the J end lost 3 bases, and 18 bases lay between the germline ends. The CDR3 spans 14 residues.

This clone was recorded only once. The chain is built from TRBV6-6 and TRBJ1-3; D perhaps matches TRBD1 (5 bases). Germline V lookup: CDR1 MNHNY, CDR2 SVGAGI (reference sequence). The V end lost 4 bases, the J end lost 0 bases, and 7 bases lay between the germline ends. This CDR3 is 14 amino acids long. DNA for the CDR3: TGTGCCAGCAGTTCTACAGGCTCTGGAAACACCATATATTTT. Its translation is CASSSTGSGNTIYF.

The rearrangement joins TRBV11-2 to TRBJ1-5; TRBD1 agrees at 10 bases. The CDR3 spans 15 residues. Trimming took 5 bases from V and 6 from J; bases not matched to a gene: 7. Germline CDR1 is SGHAT and CDR2 is FQNNGV. Written as DNA, the CDR3 is TGTGCCAGCAGCATGACAGGGGGCCAGGGTCAGCCCCAGCATTTT. The encoded protein is CASSMTGGQGQPQHF.

The chain joins TRBV6-6 to TRBJ2-4; D ambiguous. This CDR3 is 13 amino acids long. Germline-derived CDR1 and CDR2 are MNHNY and SVGAGI (reference sequence). The ends were cut back, 6 bases at V and 0 bases at J, with 6 bases in the middle. CDR3 loop: CASRTLAKNIQYF. CDR3 bases: TGTGCCAGCAGGACATTAGCCAAAAACATTCAGTACTTC.

This sequence joins TRBV7-9 and TRBJ2-7; D might be TRBD2 (5 bases). Trimming removed 3 bases at V and 2 bases at J, with 11 bases between. Germline-derived CDR1 and CDR2 are SEHNR and FQNEAQ (reference sequence). There are 14 residues in the CDR3. CDR3: CASSFEGTTYEQYF. CDR3 bases: TGTGCCAGCAGCTTTGAGGGCACAACCTACGAGCAGTACTTC.

This clone was detected a few times. Distinct nucleotide sequences in the sample also encode this CDR3. The chain is built from TRBV21-1 and TRBJ2-7; TRBD2, the D gene given by the table, was not confirmed from the DNA. TRBV21-1 is a documented pseudogene. The CDR3 spans 13 residues. The CDR3 sequence: CASSTPGEDCKYF. The CDR3 DNA follows: TGTGCCAGCAGCACCCCGGGGGAGGACTGCAAGTACTTC.

V and J are TRBV5-1 and TRBJ1-1; TRBD1 might be the D (5 bases). The germline V and J ends were trimmed by 4 bases and 0 bases, with 10 bases remaining between them. Germline V gives CDR1 SGHRS, CDR2 YFSETQ. The CDR3 runs to 14 residues. The CDR3 is CASSLDRLNTEAFF. As DNA, the CDR3 is TGCGCCAGCAGCCTCGACAGACTGAACACTGAAGCTTTCTTT. Together with reference TRBV5-1 and TRBJ1-1, the CDR3 gives the full variable domain: KAGVTQTPRYLIKTRGQQVTLSCSPISGHRSVSWYQQTPGQGLQFLFEYFSETQRNKGNFPGRFSGRQFSNSRSEMNVSTLELGDSALYLCASSLDRLNTEAFFGQGTRLTVV.

This chain links TRBV19 with TRBJ2-1; TRBD2 aligns across 10 bases. The CDR3 covers 16 residues. Per germline, CDR1 LNHDA and CDR2 SQIVND (reference sequence). V lost 4 bases and J lost 6; bases outside the gene matches: 9. In DNA, the CDR3 is TGTGCCAGTAGTAAGCCTCTAGCGGGAGTGATCAATGAGCAGTTCTTC. Translating gives CASSKPLAGVINEQFF.

The chain is built from TRBV7-6 and TRBJ2-5; D gene unclear. Trimming removed 3 bases from V and 1 base from J, with 15 bases in between. The CDR3 is 16 amino acids. Germline-derived CDR1 and CDR2 are SGHVS and FNYEAQ. CDR3 sequence: CASSLSQRLPQETQYF. Here the CDR3 DNA reads TGTGCCAGCAGCTTGAGTCAGCGTCTCCCCCAAGAGACCCAGTACTTC. The complete variable domain, with remaining parts taken from reference TRBV7-6 and TRBJ2-5, reads GAGVSQSPRYKVTKRGQDVALRCDPISGHVSLYWYRQALGQGPEFLTYFNYEAQQDKSGLPNDRFSAERPEGSISTLTIQRTEQRDSAMYRCASSLSQRLPQETQYFGPGTRLLVL.

This chain connects TRBV5-1 to TRBJ2-3; TRBD2 matches at 7 bases. CDR1 and CDR2 (germline): SGHRS, YFSETQ. The CDR3 totals 16 residues. The junction had 6 bases not matched to a gene; V was cut back by 0 bases and J by 2 bases. The CDR3 coding sequence is TGCGCCAGCAGCTTGGGGGTAGCGGGCTCCACAGATACGCAGTATTTT. Residues: CASSLGVAGSTDTQYF.

J is TRBJ2-1 and V is TRBV5-1, with TRBD1 identical over 11 bases. V was clipped by 5 bases and J by 8 bases; unmatched bases: 9. Germline V gene data show CDR1 as SGHRS and CDR2 as YFSETQ. CDR3 length: 15 amino acids. The CDR3 protein is CASRDGQGALDEQFF. CDR3 DNA: TGCGCCAGCAGGGACGGACAGGGGGCATTAGATGAGCAGTTCTTC. The whole variable domain, remainder taken from reference TRBV5-1 and TRBJ2-1, is KAGVTQTPRYLIKTRGQQVTLSCSPISGHRSVSWYQQTPGQGLQFLFEYFSETQRNKGNFPGRFSGRQFSNSRSEMNVSTLELGDSALYLCASRDGQGALDEQFFGPGTRLTVL.

This clone has a handful of counts. The rearrangement uses TRBV4-3 and TRBJ2-7, with a tentative D call TRBD1 (6 bases). V was cut by 1 base and J by 3 bases, with 10 bases left in between. Germline CDR1 reads LGHNA; CDR2 reads YSLEER. The CDR3 is made up of 14 amino acids. The CDR3 DNA reads as TGCGCCAGCAGCCAAGTGGCAGGGGTCTACGAGCAGTACTTC. It codes for CASSQVAGVYEQYF.

This clone was recorded a few times. This CDR3 reads CASRLASGEGDQPQHF. DNA for the CDR3: TGTGCAAGTCGCTTAGCATCGGGGGAGGGGGACCAGCCCCAGCATTTT. This chain uses TRBV12-2 with TRBJ1-5. TRBV12-2 is reported as a pseudogene. CDR3 length equals 16 residues.

The chain uses TRBV28 and TRBJ1-4; tentatively, D is TRBD1 (5 bases). V was shortened by 5 bases and J by 8 bases, with 15 bases between the two germline ends. The CDR3 totals 14 residues. The V gene's germline CDR1 is MDHEN and CDR2 SYDVKM. CDR3 in DNA: TGTGCCAGCAGTACCCAACAGGATGGCGAAAAACTGTTTTTT. As protein: CASSTQQDGEKLFF.

This clone was detected only once. V usage is TRBV5-8 and J usage is TRBJ1-2, with TRBD1 matching 7 bases. Germline CDR1 SGHTS, CDR2 YDEGEE. The CDR3 spans 15 residues. The trim removed 3 bases at V and 3 bases at J, leaving 8 bases unmatched. The CDR3 region has the DNA TGTGCCAGCAGCTCCTACCGGGACAGAGACTATGGCTACACCTTC. Translating it yields CASSSYRDRDYGYTF.

The chain carries TRBV30 and TRBJ2-1; D is undetermined. The CDR3 sequence is 13 residues long. CDR1 is GTSNPN and CDR2 is SVGIG in the germline V gene (reference sequence). The germline V and J ends were trimmed by 3 bases and 4 bases, with 10 bases remaining between them. In nucleotides, the CDR3 is TGTGCCTGGAGCTCAAAAGCTTACAATGAGCAGTTCTTC. Residues: CAWSSKAYNEQFF.